Below are 4 T cell receptor beta chains sequenced from a single sample in a study of blood T cell repertoires in COVID-19. The protocol was immunoSEQ multiplex PCR, while the TCRdb copy is restricted to in-frame clones and leaves out a portion. This table has more than 250,000 clones, approximately 82% appearing once. Sequencing used PBMCs or T cells enriched from blood (not recorded which). The receptors derive from a man in his forties who had been exposed to COVID-19.

The chain couples TRBV5-4 to TRBJ1-1; 7 nucleotides match TRBD1. The ends lost 2 bases at V and 2 bases at J; junction bases unmatched: 3. The CDR3 loop spans 14 amino acids. The germline V gene encodes CDR1 SGHNT and CDR2 YYREEE (reference sequence). The CDR3 bases are TGTGCCAGCAGCTTTGGGGACAGAAACACTGAAGCTTTCTTT. Protein product: CASSFGDRNTEAFF.

The chain has TRBV3-1 (or the pseudogene TRBV3-2) and TRBJ2-7; 8 bases fit TRBD1. Germline CDR1 LGHDT, CDR2 YNNKEL (reference sequence). CDR3 size: 15 residues. V gave up 4 bases and J gave up 5 bases; unmatched junction bases: 10. The CDR3 DNA is TGTGCCAGCAGCCGACCATCGACAGGGGTTGACGAGCAGTACTTC. This codes for CASSRPSTGVDEQYF.

The chain couples TRBV7-9 to TRBJ1-1; 8 nucleotides agree with TRBD1. Germline-derived CDR1 and CDR2 are SEHNR and FQNEAQ (reference sequence). The CDR3 is 15 residues long. After removal of 2 bases from V and 1 base from J, the junction contained 3 bases not matched to a gene. In DNA, the CDR3 is TGTGCCAGCAGCTTATTTCAGGGGGCGAACACTGAAGCTTTCTTT. Amino acid sequence: CASSLFQGANTEAFF. Complete variable domain (other parts from reference TRBV7-9 and TRBJ1-1): DTGVSQNPRHKITKRGQNVTFRCDPISEHNRLYWYRQTLGQGPEFLTYFQNEAQLEKSRLLSDRFSAERPKGSFSTLEIQRTEQGDSAMYLCASSLFQGANTEAFFGQGTRLTVV.

This clone was detected only a few times. The V gene is TRBV6-1, the J gene TRBJ2-3; D is perhaps TRBD1 (6 bases). The V and J ends lost 3 bases and 3 bases respectively, with 16 bases between them. Germline CDR1 is MNHNS and CDR2 is SASEGT. The CDR3 length is 16 residues. The CDR3 is CASSDWTVYETDTQYF. The CDR3, as DNA: TGTGCCAGCAGTGATTGGACAGTCTATGAGACAGATACGCAGTATTTT.